The next 22 T cell receptor beta chains were all read from a single sample in a study of CXCR3-negative and CXCR3-positive naive CD8 T cells. Libraries of TRB cDNA were made by 5' RACE and carried UMIs. TCRdb re-analyzed the 5' RACE reads; it lists each CDR3 protein once, without DNA. The sample includes roughly 89,000 distinct CDR3 sequences. The sequenced material came from naive CXCR3- CD8+ T cells from blood. Subset noted: CD45RO-CCR7+CD27+CD95- naive CD8+ T cells lacking CXCR3 (TNR3-). These receptors originate from a human donor in good health. Some clones in this sample may be carry-over from other donors' samples.

Here the CDR3 reads CASASYQGTQYF. This chain joins TRBV25-1 and TRBJ2-5; with no DNA, the TCRdb D assignment of TRBD2 cannot be verified. The germline CDR1 and CDR2 sequences are MGHDK and SYGVNS. The CDR3 runs 12 residues.

V and J are TRBV28 and TRBJ2-7. The CDR3 totals 15 residues. Germline assignment: CDR1 MDHEN and CDR2 SYDVKM. The CDR3 loop is CASSLSSGTSYEQYF.

The gene calls are TRBV7-2 and TRBJ2-3. The length of the CDR3 is 13 residues. The germline V gene encodes CDR1 SGHTA and CDR2 FQGNSA. The CDR3 protein is CASSSIRADTQYF.

The J gene is TRBJ2-7, the V gene TRBV29-1; TCRdb returns TRBD1, unconfirmable since there is no DNA. The V gene's germline CDR1 is SQVTM and CDR2 ANQGSEA. CDR3 length: 14 amino acids. The CDR3 protein is CSVKRDRGWGEQCF.

V usage is TRBV30 and J usage is TRBJ2-1; without DNA, the TCRdb call of TRBD1 cannot be checked. Germline CDR1 reads GTSNPN; CDR2 reads SVGIG (reference sequence). CDR3 length equals 15 residues. This chain's CDR3 is CAWRVTGGAYNEQFF. Complete variable domain (other parts from reference TRBV30 and TRBJ2-1): SQTIHQWPATLVQPVGSPLSLECTVEGTSNPNLYWYRQAAGRGLQLLFYSVGIGQISSEVPQNLSASRPQDRQFILSSKKLLLSDSGFYLCAWRVTGGAYNEQFFGPGTRLTVL.

V gene TRBV20-1 combines with J gene TRBJ2-7; the D gene TCRdb calls, TRBD1, cannot be checked with no DNA. This CDR3 comprises 14 residues. The germline gives CDR1 DFQATT, CDR2 SNEGSKA (reference sequence). CDR3: CSASRTGNSYEQYF.

The rearrangement links TRBV15 to TRBJ2-5; lacking DNA, the TRBD1 call made by TCRdb goes unchecked. The CDR3 length is 15 residues. CDR1 is LNHNV, CDR2 YYDKDF, per germline (reference sequence). CDR3 in amino acids: CATSRATGGGETQYF.

The chain's CDR3 is CASSSLAPNSNQPQHF. This chain uses TRBV5-5 with TRBJ1-5; TCRdb indicates TRBD1, and absent DNA this call remains unverified. In germline, CDR1 is SGHKS, CDR2 YYEKEE (reference sequence). The CDR3 has 16 amino acids.

The rearrangement links TRBV4-1 to TRBJ2-7; TCRdb gives TRBD2 as the D gene, but with no DNA this cannot be confirmed. Germline-derived CDR1 and CDR2 are MGHRA and YSYEKL. The CDR3 has 16 amino acids. CDR3: CASSQGWGGDPYEQYF.

The chain employs TRBV2 and TRBJ1-5; TCRdb returns TRBD1, unconfirmable since there is no DNA. Germline assignment: CDR1 SNHLY and CDR2 FYNNEI. The CDR3 has 13 residues. CDR3 amino acids: CASKGDSNQPQHF.

The chain combines TRBV7-7 with TRBJ2-2. This CDR3 is built from 13 residues. Germline V lookup: CDR1 SSHAT, CDR2 FNYEAQ (reference sequence). The CDR3 loop reads CASSEGFAGELFF.

The chain uses TRBV12-3 or TRBV12-4 and TRBJ1-5. CDR3 size: 13 residues. The CDR3 spells CASSPHLGQPQHF.

The J gene is TRBJ1-5, the V gene TRBV7-6. The germline V gene encodes CDR1 SGHVS and CDR2 FNYEAQ. CDR3 size: 14 residues. The CDR3 loop is CASSSEVGNQPQHF. The full variable domain, its missing parts supplied by reference TRBV7-6 and TRBJ1-5, is GAGVSQSPRYKVTKRGQDVALRCDPISGHVSLYWYRQALGQGPEFLTYFNYEAQQDKSGLPNDRFSAERPEGSISTLTIQRTEQRDSAMYRCASSSEVGNQPQHFGDGTRLSIL.

The gene calls are TRBV27 and TRBJ1-1; lacking DNA, the TRBD1 call made by TCRdb goes unchecked. The CDR3 covers 15 residues. The V gene's germline CDR1 is MNHEY and CDR2 SMNVEV (reference sequence). CDR3: CASSLSGQGFGEAFF.

The V and J genes are TRBV7-9 and TRBJ2-2; TCRdb lists TRBD1, though no DNA is available to test this call. Germline V gene lookup returns CDR1 SEHNR and CDR2 FQNEAQ (reference sequence). This CDR3 region has 15 residues. The CDR3 is CASSLLQGNTGELFF.

The chain recombines TRBV5-1 with TRBJ1-2; with no DNA, the TCRdb D assignment of TRBD1 cannot be verified. CDR3 length: 12 amino acids. Germline V gene lookup returns CDR1 SGHRS and CDR2 YFSETQ. The CDR3 reads CASREEGDGYTF.

The chain joins TRBV6-2 or TRBV6-3 to TRBJ2-1. The CDR3 has 12 amino acids. The V gene's germline CDR1 is MNHEY and CDR2 SVGEGT. The CDR3 loop is CASSPLRHEQFF.

The rearrangement links TRBV7-9 to TRBJ2-1. Germline V gene lookup returns CDR1 SEHNR and CDR2 FQNEAQ (reference sequence). The CDR3 contains 12 residues. The CDR3 sequence: CASSFSRTEQFF.

This rearrangement joins TRBV28 to TRBJ2-5; TCRdb names TRBD2, which stays unverified in the absence of DNA. The length of the CDR3 is 14 residues. Germline CDR1 and CDR2: MDHEN and SYDVKM. The chain's CDR3 is CASRPTSGDETQYF.

V gene TRBV28 combines with J gene TRBJ2-5; TCRdb's D call, TRBD1, is unchecked because there is no DNA. Germline V gene data show CDR1 as MDHEN and CDR2 as SYDVKM. There are 16 residues in the CDR3. The CDR3 loop is CASSSLSERTGETQYF.

The chain recombines TRBV5-1 with TRBJ2-7; TCRdb gives TRBD2 as the D gene, but with no DNA this cannot be confirmed. Germline V lookup: CDR1 SGHRS, CDR2 YFSETQ. CDR3 size: 15 residues. CDR3 loop: CASSFEGDGSYEQYF. The entire variable domain, with the rest obtained from reference TRBV5-1 and TRBJ2-7, is as follows: KAGVTQTPRYLIKTRGQQVTLSCSPISGHRSVSWYQQTPGQGLQFLFEYFSETQRNKGNFPGRFSGRQFSNSRSEMNVSTLELGDSALYLCASSFEGDGSYEQYFGPGTRLTVT.

The CDR3 sequence is CSARRLAGVNTGELFF. The gene calls are TRBV20-1 and TRBJ2-2; the TCRdb D gene call, TRBD2, has no DNA to confirm it. Germline assignment: CDR1 DFQATT and CDR2 SNEGSKA (reference sequence). This CDR3 is 16 amino acids long.